One T cell receptor beta chain is described in this entry. The antigen it binds to is not known. The record has no base qualities; no much larger clone is one base away. This sample is drawn from a study of cytomegalovirus exposure and HLA in healthy donors (dated by TCRdb to between 2016 and 2019). Background for the entire study: An earlier analysis of 587 of the donors reported about 280 Gb of sequence data and 117 million unique TCR beta sequences obtained from roughly 180 million T cells. Approximately 310 gigabases of sequencing data and tens of millions of unique TCR sequences made up an early release that covered under 750 HLA-typed donors. The genetic ancestry cluster associated with self-reported Caucasian donors included about 81% of the 300 to 450 genotyped donors. The study aimed to test whether signatures of past pathogen exposure could be identified by cataloging public T cell receptors. The study used immunosequencing to profile the T cell repertoires of around 600 subjects and linked those repertoires to cytomegalovirus serostatus. A separate validation cohort of about 110 different subjects was used in addition to the roughly 700-subject first cohort. The study combined high-throughput TCR immunosequencing, statistical association of individual TCRs with disease status, and machine learning to predict cytomegalovirus infection status. A later analysis re-analyzed previously published TCR beta repertoires from roughly 600 donors and added high-resolution HLA genotyping to study TCR occurrence patterns. Rather than drawing on any new phenotypic data, the later analysis identified candidate immune exposures from TCR beta sequences and the way those sequences occurred across donors. To decide whether each TCR beta V gene segment behaved as functional or pseudogenic, an earlier analysis of fewer than 750 of the donors relied on high-throughput TCR beta sequencing. Alongside the repertoire data, information on donor age, sex, ethnicity and CMV serostatus was compiled. Genome-wide SNP genotypes for about 55% of the roughly 670 donors were used in a later genetic analysis, which treated that subset as a discovery cohort. All discovery cohort repertoires had been generated using a single sequencing platform. Both class I and class II loci were covered by HLA typing, at four-digit resolution. Typing coverage differed by locus: A, B, C, DRB1 and DQB1 were typed in about 620-630 donors, DQA1 in 522, DPA1 in approximately 600, and DPB1 in 450 to 490. Roughly 5 DR-DQ haplotypes were handled as single units for association and clustering, since linkage in the cohort was strong. Across under 500 genotyped donors of the cohort, an average of roughly 200,000 unique TCR beta nucleotide sequences per donor were sequenced, and roughly a sixth of those sequences were non-productive.

The study at large found these results: Because counts were too low, roughly 18 rarely observed V segments, including chromosome 9 orphons, were left out of the earlier analysis of 500 to 750 of the donors. Roughly uniform sequencing depth across donors was assumed in presence/absence analyses, although this assumption may not hold. In both the original and validation cohorts, the classifier was reported to diagnose cytomegalovirus status with high specificity and sensitivity. Linkage disequilibrium might explain the correlated functional status among segregating V segments, but an unknown experimental factor could not be ruled out. A later genetic analysis associated a missense DCLRE1C variant with V-gene and J-gene trimming of TCR beta chains, and an independent cohort replicated the association. A later genetic analysis reported fewer N-insertions in productive TCRs among donors in an Asian-associated ancestry cluster than the 666-donor mean. The sequencing pipeline was judged likely to have produced a cluster of highly shared sequence variants as a technical artifact. The cohort was sequenced for TCR beta chains only, and without alpha or paired-chain data the features that could be detected were limited. A later analysis associated 15,000 to 20,000 TCR beta sequences with specific HLA alleles at a false discovery rate of 0.05. The authors suggested that the approach could potentially be extended to other disease states and immunological phenotypes. In an earlier analysis of more than 500 of the donors, most TCR beta V segments appeared in productive rearrangements about 87% or about 30% of the time, broadly matching IMGT annotations. For the cohort, immune exposure information was limited to CMV serostatus. In vitro tests confirmed that three of the cytomegalovirus-associated TCR beta chains recognize cytomegalovirus antigens. A further reported finding was that TCR beta sequences accurately predicted the HLA-A and HLA-B alleles for most subjects in the first cohort. In a later analysis, several top co-occurrence clusters were reported to appear linked to parvovirus B19, influenza, CMV and Epstein-Barr virus. A later analysis found that HLA-associated TCR beta chains were more clonally expanded and had lower generation probabilities than equally common non-associated chains. While some public TCRs were present in many individuals, most TCR sequences turned up only very rarely across donors. Because HLA typing was missing for some donors at each locus, association tests included only the typed subset. In a later analysis, most CMV-associated TCR beta chains were found to appear HLA-restricted, with HLA associations seemingly driven largely by CMV exposure. When HLA alleles, especially DR and DQ, strongly co-occurred, TCR associations were difficult to assign to individual alleles. A total of fewer than 200 TCR beta chains were listed by the study as associated with cytomegalovirus. In a later analysis, the rate of TCR association differed among HLA loci, with DRB1 alleles having the most associated TCRs and HLA-C alleles having the fewest. The 87-base-pair reads could not distinguish some IMGT-functional V segments, including TRBV6-2 and TRBV6-3, so those segments were excluded.

CDR1 SGHRS and CDR2 YFSETQ were looked up in the germline V gene. The CDR3, from cysteine to phenylalanine, totals 16 residues. The only DNA kept is the CDR3, 48 bases in frame from the first base. V and J are trimmed by 5 bases and 2 bases, and the gene matches miss 6 bases of the junction. The library was generated by the immunoSEQ multiplex PCR assay. For the multiplex PCR, a mixture combining 60 forward primers for TCR Vbeta segments and 13 reverse primers for TCR Jbeta segments was used. The CDR3 region of rearranged TCR beta genes was amplified from genomic DNA by a multiplex PCR assay. The amplified TCR beta libraries were sequenced on the Illumina HiSeq System as 87-base-pair reads. In the original analysis: In a later analysis, tens of millions of unique TCR beta chains were counted across the 500 to 850 repertoires, and about 10 million of these chains were shared by at least two donors. Raw reads were error-corrected and collapsed into unique sequences by a nearest-neighbor algorithm in which closely related sequences were merged to remove PCR and sequencing errors. V, D and J gene segments were assigned by aligning CDR3 sequences to IMGT reference sequences. Each retained sequence needed at least a six-nucleotide match to both a V gene segment and a J gene segment. Rearrangements were classified as productive when the CDR3 lacked stop codons and remained in frame with V and J, and all other rearrangements were classified as non-productive. Following IMGT convention, CDR3 was defined as the stretch from the second conserved V-encoded cysteine up to the conserved J-encoded phenylalanine. Sequences without an unambiguous match to a single V gene segment were excluded from the earlier analysis of over 500 of the donors. In an earlier analysis of approximately 590 of the donors, V segments were called functional above 56.7% productive rearrangements and were called segregating when the between-donor standard deviation exceeded 5%. A statistical classification framework was developed to diagnose cytomegalovirus status using the catalog of TCR beta chain sequences. In a later analysis, V and J genes were assigned by comparing TCR nucleotide sequences against IMGT/GENE-DB human TR gene sequences. In a later analysis, CDR3 sequences and most-parsimonious VDJ recombination scenarios were assigned using the TCRdist pipeline. In a later analysis, each TCR beta chain was defined by its CDR3 amino acid sequence together with its V-gene family, and reads without a unique V-gene family were excluded. As a way to deal with suspected cross-contamination and a sequencing artifact, a later analysis dropped 500 to 700 nucleotide sequences that were highly shared and had low generation probability. For each public chain, a later analysis derived a clonal expansion index from normalized ranks of inferred template counts within each repertoire. In a later analysis, generation probabilities were computed with a VDJ recombination model fitted to out-of-frame rearrangements, and the resulting probabilities were checked against IGoR. Hypergeometric tests were used in a later analysis to score TCR-TCR, TCR-HLA and TCR-CMV co-occurrence, with a repertoire-size bias correction applied to the TCR pairs. False discovery rates were estimated in a later analysis by permuting HLA or CMV assignments 20 times. In a later analysis, co-occurring TCRs were grouped with DBSCAN, and TCRdist sequence similarity was added when clustering was performed within HLA-allele-positive subsets. Repertoires with fewer than 30,000 or more than 120,000 public chains, plus five repertoires with anomalous nucleotide sharing, were excluded from co-occurrence clustering. TCRdb retrieved this table from immuneACCESS and kept in-frame rearrangements only. Not all clones are present; in checked studies, unresolved V genes account for under half, and no reason is known for the remainder. V and J calls and clone size come straight from that table; D and trimming were deduced from the DNA. Here the sample has more than 70,000 clones; around 70% occur a single time. The ten largest clones take up more than 9.5% of the sample.

The cohort comprised fewer than 700 healthy bone marrow donors. All cohort members were sampled while nominally healthy, although unrecorded immune exposures were likely present. The donor was CMV seropositive and was included in the group of 270 or so seropositive cohort members. Every donor gave a peripheral blood sample, and the peripheral blood mononuclear cells from that sample were used for TCR beta sequencing. Genomic DNA was extracted from the blood cell samples with the Qiagen DNeasy Blood Extraction Kit. This TCR derives from a woman between 45 and 65 years old in good health and CMV-seropositive. Sequencing was performed on PBMCs. The rearranged chain carries TRBV5-1 and TRBJ2-3, with 12 junctional bases fitting TRBD2. The nucleotide sequence reads as follows: TGCGCCAGCAGTGTACTAGCGGGAGGACCCACAGATACGCAGTATTTT. It is translated as CASSVLAGGPTDTQYF.